This T cell receptor (beta chain) is from a study of memory CD4+ T cells and cytomegalovirus serostatus. Looking at the study overall: This sample comes from healthy Belgian adults, under 10 CMV seropositive, some 22 seronegative.

Single viable CD3+CD4+CD8-CD45RO+ cells were sorted as the memory CD4+ T cells. This clone occurred a few times. Generated by immunoSEQ multiplex PCR, the TCRdb table keeps only in-frame clones and is missing some. Among 65,000 to 95,000 clones, more than 70% were seen once, and the ten largest hold roughly 0.79%. The CDR3 loop spans 11 amino acids. Deletions cut 2 bases from V and 4 bases from J, with 3 bases between. CDR1 and CDR2 (germline): SEHNR, FQNEAQ (reference sequence). Source material: memory CD4+ T cells from blood. The rearrangement joins TRBV7-9 to TRBJ2-7; D is unclear. The source is an adult in good health and CMV-seronegative. CDR3 amino acids: CASSLMYEQYF. In DNA form, the CDR3 reads TGTGCCAGCAGCTTAATGTACGAGCAGTACTTC.